This is a list of T cell receptor beta chains from one sample in a study of cytomegalovirus exposure and HLA in healthy donors. Sequencing used immunoSEQ multiplex PCR; TCRdb keeps in-frame clones, though not all of them. The sample has around 190,000 clones, roughly 82% seen once. The specimen sequenced was PBMCs. The receptors derive from a woman in her forties or fifties in good health and CMV-seronegative. The CDR3 runs from the conserved cysteine through the conserved F or W. Fields, in order: clone size, J gene, V gene, D gene, CDR3 DNA, CDR3 protein. D genes are given only for firm matches. The size field is filled for only some rows; it gives once, few, many or a size class.

-,TRBJ2-3,TRBV11-2,TRBD2,TGTGCCAGCAGCTCGGGGGGGCCGGGTACGCAGTATTTT,CASSSGGPGTQYF
-,TRBJ2-3,TRBV30,-,TGTGCCTGGAGGGAAATTGGAAGGACAGTCACAGATACGCAGTATTTT,CAWREIGRTVTDTQYF
-,TRBJ1-2,TRBV7-9,-,TGTGCCAGCAGCTTAAGAATTTCCGGCTATGGCTACACCTTC,CASSLRISGYGYTF
-,TRBJ1-1,TRBV29-1,TRBD1,TGCAGCGTTCGGACAGGACGGATGAACACTGAAGCTTTCTTT,CSVRTGRMNTEAFF
-,TRBJ1-2,TRBV25-1,-,TGTGCCAGCAGTTCAGTAGGACAGAACTATGGCTACACCTTC,CASSSVGQNYGYTF
few,TRBJ2-1,TRBV28,TRBD2,TGTGCCAGCAGTTTGAGCGGGACGAGCGAGCAGTTCTTC,CASSLSGTSEQFF
-,TRBJ2-7,TRBV2,-,TGTGCCAGCTCCAGGGATTACTCCTACGAGCAGTACTTC,CASSRDYSYEQYF
-,TRBJ2-3,TRBV4-1,-,TGCGCCAGCAGCCAAGATCCTAGCGTTCGGTCAGATACGCAGTATTTT,CASSQDPSVRSDTQYF
once,TRBJ1-2,TRBV5-6,-,TGTGCCAGCAGTCTTGGACAGAGAGATGGCTACACCTTC,CASSLGQRDGYTF
-,TRBJ2-5,TRBV10-1,TRBD1,TGCGCCAGCAGCACAGGGGTCGAGATCCAAGAGACCCAGTACTTC,CASSTGVEIQETQYF
-,TRBJ1-6,TRBV2,TRBD1,TGTGCCAGCAGTGAGGGGACAGGGGTATCACCCCTCCACTTT,CASSEGTGVSPLHF
-,TRBJ2-7,TRBV10-2,TRBD2,TGCGCCAGCAGAACTAGGGTGGTAGCGGGGGCCTACGAGCAGTACTTC,CASRTRVVAGAYEQYF
once,TRBJ2-7,TRBV5-4,TRBD1,TGTGCCAGCAGCGGCCGGGACAGGGACTACGAGCAGTACTTC,CASSGRDRDYEQYF
-,TRBJ1-2,TRBV2,TRBD1,TGTGCCAGCAGTGAACAGGGGGCGCGCGATGGCTACACCTTC,CASSEQGARDGYTF
-,TRBJ2-1,TRBV28,-,TGTGCCAGCATCAGAGGGGGAAGCTCCTACAATGAGCAGTTCTTC,CASIRGGSSYNEQFF
-,TRBJ2-5,TRBV5-4,-,TGTGCCAGCAGCTTGTACCAGGGAAGGGAAGAGACCCAGTACTTC,CASSLYQGREETQYF
-,TRBJ2-1,TRBV7-9,TRBD2,TGTGCCAGCAGCTTATTGGGACTAGCGGGAGCTCATGAGCAGTTCTTC,CASSLLGLAGAHEQFF
once,TRBJ1-5,TRBV29-1,-,TGCAGCATAAACCGGGACACAGATCAGCCCCAGCATTTT,CSINRDTDQPQHF
-,TRBJ2-7,TRBV15,-,TGTGCCACCAGCAGAGAATCGGGGGGCGAGCAGCACTTC,CATSRESGGEQHF
-,TRBJ2-7,TRBV28,TRBD1,TGTGCCAGCAGTTTAACCGGGACAGGGGCCTACGAGCAGTACTTC,CASSLTGTGAYEQYF
-,TRBJ1-2,TRBV2,TRBD1,TGTGCCAGCGAAGACAGGGCTACTAACTATGGCTACACCTTC,CASEDRATNYGYTF
-,TRBJ2-2,TRBV21-1,-,TGTGCCACCTCTGACCAGGGGGCGTCCGGGGAGCTGTTTTTT,CATSDQGASGELFF
-,TRBJ1-4,TRBV5-4,TRBD1,TGTGCCAGCAGCGACGGGGACAGTCTCTCTCATGAAAAACTGTTTTTT,CASSDGDSLSHEKLFF
-,TRBJ2-3,TRBV5-1,-,TGCGCCAGCAGCTTGGCCGGGGAAGATACGCAGTATTTT,CASSLAGEDTQYF
-,TRBJ2-1,TRBV30,TRBD1,TGTGCCGAGAATGGGCCAGGGGGCTACAATGAGCAGTTCTTC,CAENGPGGYNEQFF
-,TRBJ1-5,TRBV28,-,TGTGCCAGCAGCCTACTCAGGGGTAGCAATCAGCCCCAGCATTTT,CASSLLRGSNQPQHF
-,TRBJ2-2,TRBV6-5,-,TGTGCCAGCAGTACAGGGTCAAGCACCGGGGAGCTGTTTTTT,CASSTGSSTGELFF
-,TRBJ1-1,TRBV9,TRBD1,TGTGCCAGCAGCGCCCAGGGACAGGAGCAGACTGAAGCTTTCTTT,CASSAQGQEQTEAFF
-,TRBJ2-5,TRBV11-2,TRBD2,TGTGCCAGCACCTTTAAAGCGCGGGGGGGCCCGGAGACCCAGTACTTC,CASTFKARGGPETQYF
-,TRBJ2-3,TRBV6-5,TRBD2,TGTGCCAGCAGTGAAGGGGGGACTAGCGTGTATTTT,CASSEGGTSVYF
once,TRBJ2-2,TRBV5-1,TRBD1,TGCGCCAGCAGCGGGACAGCGAACACCGGGGAGCTGTTTTTT,CASSGTANTGELFF
-,TRBJ2-1,TRBV4-3,TRBD2,TGCGCCAGCAGCCAAGGAGGACTAGCGGGAGCCCTTTACAATGAGCAGTTCTTC,CASSQGGLAGALYNEQFF
once,TRBJ2-7,TRBV27,-,TGTGCCAGCAGTTCAGGGTTCGGGTCCTACGAGCAGTACTTC,CASSSGFGSYEQYF
-,TRBJ2-7,TRBV7-2,TRBD1,TGTGCCAGCAGCCCGCGACAGGGGACCTACGAGCAGTACTTC,CASSPRQGTYEQYF
-,TRBJ2-7,TRBV7-9,-,TGTGCCAGCAGCTTAGGGGTCCAGGGCCGCTCCTACGAGCAGTACTTC,CASSLGVQGRSYEQYF
-,TRBJ2-7,TRBV28,-,TGTGCCAGCAGGCAACAGGGATTCTCCTACGAGCAGTACTTC,CASRQQGFSYEQYF
once,TRBJ2-5,TRBV28,-,TGTGCCAGCAGGCTAAGGACTGTCTCCGAGACCCAGTACTTC,CASRLRTVSETQYF